These T cell receptor beta chains were read from a single sample in a study of beta chain features in type 1 diabetes. Assay: immunoSEQ multiplex PCR; the TCRdb copy retains only in-frame clones and omits some. The sample lists around 350,000 clones; over 10% were seen once. The specimen sequenced was naive CD4+ T cells from blood. Every receptor here comes from a young man in good health. Each CDR3 is given with its conserved first and last residue. The D gene is left open where the match is weak. For some rows the clone size is stated as once, few or many, or as a class when expanded; others skip it.

>-|-|TRBV27|TRBJ2-7
TGTGCCAGCAGTTCAACAGGGTGGACCTACGAGCAGTACTTC
CASSSTGWTYEQYF
>TRBD2|few|TRBV7-3|TRBJ2-2
TGTGCCAGCAGCCTCTCTAGCGGGAGGGACACCGGGGAGCTGTTTTTT
CASSLSSGRDTGELFF
>TRBD1|-|TRBV11-2|TRBJ2-1
TGTGCCAGCAGCTCACAGGGGGTTGATGAGCAGTTCTTC
CASSSQGVDEQFF
>TRBD1|few|TRBV19|TRBJ2-1
TGTGCCAGTAGTAGCCGGGACAGGGGGCCTCGGGAGCAGTTCTTC
CASSSRDRGPREQFF
>-|-|TRBV28|TRBJ2-7
TGTGCCAGCAGTCTCCCAGGCAGGGCACCCTACGAGCAGTACTTC
CASSLPGRAPYEQYF
>-|-|TRBV25-1|TRBJ2-1
TGTGCCAGCAGTCAATCGTGGGGGGGCCGGAGTGAGCAGTTCTTC
CASSQSWGGRSEQFF
>TRBD2|few|TRBV9|TRBJ2-5
TGTGCCAGCAGCGTTGGGCCTAGCGGGGGGAAAGAGACCCAGTACTTC
CASSVGPSGGKETQYF
>-|few|TRBV7-2|TRBJ2-3
TGTGCCAGCAGCTCTAGCACAGATACGCAGTATTTT
CASSSSTDTQYF
>-|-|TRBV2|TRBJ2-2
TGTGCCAGCAGTGGACTATCGAACACCGGGGAGCTGTTTTTT
CASSGLSNTGELFF
>TRBD1|-|TRBV9|TRBJ2-3
TGTGCCAGCAGCGCCGGGACAGGTAGCACAGATACGCAGTATTTT
CASSAGTGSTDTQYF
>-|few|TRBV7-9|TRBJ1-1
TGTGCCAGCAGCCCTGAGACAGGTTTGAACACTGAAGCTTTCTTT
CASSPETGLNTEAFF
>TRBD2|few|TRBV30|TRBJ2-1
TGTGCCGGGGTTAGCGGGAGAAAGGCTGAGCAGTTCTTC
CAGVSGRKAEQFF
>-|-|TRBV9|TRBJ1-6
TGTGCCAGCAGCGTCGACTCCAAAGGGGCACCCCTCCACTTT
CASSVDSKGAPLHF
>TRBD1|few|TRBV11-2|TRBJ2-2
TGTGCCAGCAGCTTAATTCCGGGACAGGGGCTTCGAGCGCCCGGGGAGCTGTTTTTT
CASSLIPGQGLRAPGELFF
>-|few|TRBV7-9|TRBJ1-6
TGTGCCAGCAGCCCGACGGGGGATGGGTCACCCCTCCACTTT
CASSPTGDGSPLHF
>TRBD1|-|TRBV4-2|TRBJ1-2
TGTGCCAGCAGCCAGGAGGGGACAGGGATTGGCCGTGGCTACACCTTC
CASSQEGTGIGRGYTF
>-|few|TRBV28|TRBJ2-1
TGTGCCAGCAGTGGGCTATACAATGAGCAGTTCTTC
CASSGLYNEQFF